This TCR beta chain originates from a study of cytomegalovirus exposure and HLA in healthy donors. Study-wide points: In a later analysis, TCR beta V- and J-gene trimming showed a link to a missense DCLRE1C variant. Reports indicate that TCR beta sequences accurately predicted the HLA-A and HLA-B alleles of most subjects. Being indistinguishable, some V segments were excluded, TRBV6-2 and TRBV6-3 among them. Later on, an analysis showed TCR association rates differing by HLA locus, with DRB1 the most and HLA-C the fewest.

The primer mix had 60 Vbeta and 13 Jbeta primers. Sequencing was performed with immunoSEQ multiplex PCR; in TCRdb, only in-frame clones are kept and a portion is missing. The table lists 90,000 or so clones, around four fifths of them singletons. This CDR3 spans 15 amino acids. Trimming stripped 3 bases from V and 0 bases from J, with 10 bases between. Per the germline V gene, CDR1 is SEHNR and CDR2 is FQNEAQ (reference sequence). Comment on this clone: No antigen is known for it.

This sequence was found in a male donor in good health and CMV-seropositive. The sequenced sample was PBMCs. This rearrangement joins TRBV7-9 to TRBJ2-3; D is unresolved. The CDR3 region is CASSFNSLSTDTQYF. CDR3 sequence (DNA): TGTGCCAGCAGCTTTAACAGTTTAAGCACAGATACGCAGTATTTT.